The source of this TCR beta chain is a study of T cell responses to AZD1222 COVID-19 vaccine. Study-wide context: Whether given at about 4 or about 12 weeks, second doses were pooled. Whole-study results and caveats: Repertoires were collected only later (after the peak T cell response had occurred). Donors, mostly white British, included more females; clonal diversity was possibly underestimated. Among vaccine-associated CD4 TCRs, coverage spanned spike, with dominance at 160-218 and 743-854.

Worth noting for this clone: The target antigen is unknown.

TCRdb keeps only in-frame clones here, not all; method: immunoSEQ multiplex PCR. The sample yields 150,000 or so clones, about 90% seen once. The sequence derives from an adult in good health. This specimen consisted of peripheral blood, obtained on day 0 of AZD1222 vaccination.

The CDR3, as DNA: TGCAGCGCCCGCGGGGAGGGTAGTGGCTACACCTTC. It encodes CSARGEGSGYTF. J is TRBJ1-2 and V is TRBV29-1; D not certain. Germline V gene sequence: CDR1 SQVTM, CDR2 ANQGSEA. The CDR3 runs to 12 residues. Between the trimmed V and J ends, which lost 7 bases and 7 bases, there was a span of 16 bases.